A single sample gave rise to the 12 T cell receptor beta chains below, sequenced in a study of T cell repertoires in cytomegalovirus infection. TCRdb re-called the reads with MiXCR, one entry per CDR3 protein. The data contain 740,000 or so distinct CDR3 sequences, roughly 35% of them seen just once; the ten biggest clones take up under 3%. Sequenced sample: PBMCs. All receptors come from a human donor in good health (CMV status not recorded). Some clones in this sample may be carry-over from other donors' samples.

This clonotype has just a few counts. The gene calls are TRBV11-2 and TRBJ2-7; D may be TRBD1 (6 bases). CDR1 is SGHAT and CDR2 is FQNNGV in the germline V gene. The CDR3 runs 16 residues. The V end lost 2 bases, the J end lost 0 bases, and 14 bases lay between the germline ends. CDR3 sequence (DNA): TGTGCCAGCAGCTTATTTGGGGGCCTCGACTCCTACGAGCAGTACTTC. Protein product: CASSLFGGLDSYEQYF.

The chain combines TRBV11-1 with TRBJ2-5; D perhaps matches TRBD1 (5 bases). This CDR3 has 15 residues. Germline-derived CDR1 and CDR2 are SGHAT and FQDESV (reference sequence). Trimming shortened V by 5 bases and J by 4 bases, and 17 bases separated the two germline ends. The CDR3 DNA is TGTGCCAGCAGCACAAACGTGCAGGGTGTAGAGACCCAGTACTTC. This translates into CASSTNVQGVETQYF. Together with reference TRBV11-1 and TRBJ2-5, the CDR3 gives the full variable domain: EAEVAQSPRYKITEKSQAVAFWCDPISGHATLYWYRQILGQGPELLVQFQDESVVDDSQLPKDRFSAERLKGVDSTLKIQPAELGDSAMYLCASSTNVQGVETQYFGPGTRLLVL.

The rearrangement uses TRBV27 and TRBJ2-7, with 7 bases fitting TRBD1. Trimming cost V 8 bases and J 2 bases; bases outside gene matches: 15. This CDR3 is 16 amino acids long. CDR1 MNHEY and CDR2 SMNVEV come from the germline V gene (reference sequence). CDR3: CASSRPDRPRTYEQYF. CDR3 in DNA: TGTGCCAGCTCCCGTCCGGACAGGCCTCGCACCTACGAGCAGTACTTC.

V gene TRBV19 combines with J gene TRBJ1-1; D may be TRBD1 (6 bases). The V and J ends lost 8 bases and 4 bases respectively, with 17 bases between them. The CDR3 is made up of 14 amino acids. From germline, CDR1 is LNHDA and CDR2 SQIVND (reference sequence). The CDR3 region is CASPGTDSSTEAFF. CDR3 DNA: TGTGCCAGTCCTGGAACGGACAGCTCCACTGAAGCTTTCTTT.

This clonotype occurred once. One end of the junction varies from germline; a read error may be responsible. V and J are TRBV7-4 and TRBJ1-6, with D perhaps TRBD1 (6 bases). The germline V gene has CDR1 SGHVT and CDR2 SQSDAQ. The CDR3 is 17 residues long. CDR3: CVSSPRTGTTTNSPLHF. CDR3 in DNA: TGTGTCAGCAGCCCAAGAACAGGGACCACTACCAATTCACCCCTCCACTTT.

The DNA of the CDR3 is TGTGCCAGCAGCTCACGGACAGGGTTCGGAAACACCATATATTTT. This gives the protein CASSSRTGFGNTIYF. The chain employs TRBV11-2 and TRBJ1-3, with TRBD1 matching 8 bases. In germline, CDR1 is SGHAT, CDR2 FQNNGV. The trim removed 4 bases at V and 4 bases at J, leaving 6 bases unmatched. This CDR3 spans 15 amino acids.

CDR3 residues: CASSIGLAGFDEQYF. CDR3 nucleotides: TGTGCCAGTAGTATAGGACTAGCGGGTTTCGACGAGCAGTACTTC. The chain uses TRBV19 and TRBJ2-7; 10 bases map to TRBD2. Per the germline V gene, CDR1 is LNHDA and CDR2 is SQIVND (reference sequence). The J segment lost 5 bases and the V segment lost 1 base, leaving 5 bases of the junction unmatched. CDR3 length: 15 amino acids.

In the case of this clonotype: This may arise from a read error, as a much more abundant clone is one base away. Given the absence of the conserved phenylalanine or tryptophan at the CDR3 end, a read error is likely. This chain joins TRBV7-2 and TRBJ1-3, with D maybe TRBD1 (5 bases). The CDR3 is 15 amino acids. Trimming stripped 4 bases from V and 2 bases from J, with 12 bases between. Per germline, CDR1 SGHTA and CDR2 FQGNSA. The CDR3 sequence: CASSYTQGTGNTIYS. The DNA of the CDR3 is TGTGCCAGCAGCTACACCCAGGGAACTGGAAACACCATATATTCT.

The rearrangement uses TRBV5-1 and TRBJ1-1, with TRBD1 matching 8 bases. The trim removed 4 bases at V and 2 bases at J, leaving 13 bases unmatched. The CDR3 loop spans 17 amino acids. In germline, CDR1 is SGHRS, CDR2 YFSETQ. The CDR3 protein is CASSAGQGRSVNTEAFF. The DNA of the CDR3 is TGCGCCAGCAGCGCCGGACAGGGTCGAAGTGTCAACACTGAAGCTTTCTTT.

Only a few counts were recorded for this clonotype. The chain links TRBV3-1 to TRBJ1-1; D uncertain. This CDR3 has 15 amino acids. Germline V gene data show CDR1 as LGHDT and CDR2 as YNNKEL (reference sequence). V was clipped by 4 bases and J by 0 bases, with 12 bases between them. The CDR3 coding sequence is TGTGCCAGCAGCCTAGGGCTCTGGATGAACACTGAAGCTTTCTTT. This translates into CASSLGLWMNTEAFF.

The V call is TRBV12-5, the J call TRBJ2-1; unclear D gene. Trimming took off 0 bases at V and 5 bases at J, with 8 bases between the two ends. Per the germline V gene, CDR1 is LGHNT and CDR2 is FRNRAP. This CDR3 has 14 amino acids. The DNA of the CDR3 is TGTGCTAGTGGTTTGGTGGGTAATCACAATGAGCAGTTCTTC. This codes for CASGLVGNHNEQFF.

The V call is TRBV28, the J call TRBJ2-2; D may be TRBD1 (7 bases). The V end was cut by 3 bases, the J end by 4 bases, with 15 bases between. The CDR3 spans 16 residues. Germline CDR1 reads MDHEN; CDR2 reads SYDVKM. The CDR3 loop reads CASSFRGALSTGELFF. The CDR3 DNA reads as TGTGCCAGCAGTTTCAGGGGGGCGCTTAGCACCGGGGAGCTGTTTTTT.